This T cell receptor (beta chain) derives from a study of blood T cell repertoires in COVID-19. Germline V lookup: CDR1 ENHRY, CDR2 SYGVKD. Trimming removed 10 bases from V and 8 bases from J; junction bases left unmatched: 6. This CDR3 contains 14 residues. The table came from immunoSEQ multiplex PCR; TCRdb's copy has only in-frame clones and leaves some out. The sample records some 22,000 clones, 88% being singletons. The specimen sequenced was peripheral blood. This receptor was taken from a man between 65 and 85 years old in a cohort sampled during active COVID-19. This chain uses TRBV10-3 with TRBJ2-1; 15 nucleotides match TRBD2. The CDR3 loop reads CATSRTSGRDEQFF. CDR3 nucleotide sequence: TGTGCCACTTCCAGGACTAGCGGGAGGGATGAGCAGTTCTTC.